Given below is one T cell receptor beta chain in context. No antigen is known for it. Sequencing was performed with immunoSEQ multiplex PCR; in TCRdb, only in-frame clones are kept and a portion is missing. The sample has 150,000 to 170,000 clones; about 86% are singletons. The data were obtained in a study of cytomegalovirus exposure and HLA in healthy donors. CDR3 length: 12 residues. Germline V gene lookup returns CDR1 SGHDT and CDR2 YYEEEE. Trimming cost V 2 bases and J 6 bases, with 7 bases left between them. Study observations and caveats: Researchers reported that a few CMV-associated chains were confirmed in vitro as CMV antigen-specific. According to a subsequent analysis, TCR clusters from the first cohort were inclined to appear together in the 100 to 150 validation repertoires. For cytomegalovirus status, the classifier reportedly gave diagnoses with high specificity and sensitivity.

The donors were in the approximately 130-subject validation cohort; that cohort was separate from the 666-subject first cohort. This receptor was taken from a human donor in good health. The chain employs TRBV5-6 and TRBJ2-3; D is unclear. Specimen: PBMCs. The CDR3 is CASSFSTDTQYF. CDR3 DNA sequence: TGTGCCAGCAGCTTTAGTACTGATACGCAGTATTTT.